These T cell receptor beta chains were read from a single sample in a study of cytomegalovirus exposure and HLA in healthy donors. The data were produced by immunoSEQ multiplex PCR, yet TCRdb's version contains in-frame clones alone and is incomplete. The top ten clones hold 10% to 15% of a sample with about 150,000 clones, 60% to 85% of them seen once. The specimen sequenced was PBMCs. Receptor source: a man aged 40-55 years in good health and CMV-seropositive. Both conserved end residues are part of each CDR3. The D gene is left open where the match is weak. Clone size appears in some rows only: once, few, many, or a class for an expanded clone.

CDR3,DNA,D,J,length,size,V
CASRQITYGYTF,TGTGCCAGCAGGCAGATTACCTATGGCTACACCTTC,.,TRBJ1-2,12,once,TRBV6-1
CASSVSYEQYF,TGTGCCAGCAGCGTGTCATACGAGCAGTACTTC,.,TRBJ2-7,11,.,TRBV7-2
CASRQGIGELFF,TGTGCCAGCAGACAGGGGATCGGGGAGCTGTTTTTT,TRBD1,TRBJ2-2,12,.,TRBV2
CASNRGSGYSPLHF,TGTGCTAGTAATAGAGGGAGTGGCTACTCACCCCTCCACTTT,.,TRBJ1-6,14,few,TRBV12-5
CASSPREGTVNTGELFF,TGTGCCAGCTCTCCGAGGGAAGGGACAGTGAACACCGGGGAGCTGTTTTTT,TRBD1,TRBJ2-2,17,.,TRBV18
CASRLGQAAGELFF,TGTGCCAGCAGATTGGGGCAGGCCGCCGGGGAGCTGTTTTTT,.,TRBJ2-2,14,.,TRBV27
CASSLTGSANYGYTF,TGTGCCAGCTCGTTGACAGGGTCTGCTAACTATGGCTACACCTTC,TRBD1,TRBJ1-2,15,once,TRBV6-1
CSVEASLAGTEQFF,TGCAGCGTTGAAGCAAGTCTAGCGGGCACTGAGCAGTTCTTC,TRBD2,TRBJ2-1,14,.,TRBV29-1
CASSFGAQGNTEAFF,TGTGCCAGCAGTTTTGGGGCTCAGGGGAACACTGAAGCTTTCTTT,.,TRBJ1-1,15,few,TRBV27
CASSLAQANTEAFF,TGTGCCAGCAGCTTGGCCCAGGCGAACACTGAAGCTTTCTTT,.,TRBJ1-1,14,.,TRBV5-6
CASSQDGKEAFF,TGTGCCAGCAGCCAAGACGGGAAAGAAGCTTTCTTT,.,TRBJ1-1,12,.,TRBV4-2
CASGRLAGVGEQFF,TGCGCCAGCGGGAGACTAGCGGGAGTTGGTGAGCAGTTCTTC,TRBD2,TRBJ2-1,14,.,TRBV5-1
CASSLVTNRALIMNTEAFF,TGTGCCAGCAGTTTAGTGACGAACAGGGCTTTAATCATGAACACTGAAGCTTTCTTT,.,TRBJ1-1,19,.,TRBV28
CASSVRLAGRADTQYF,TGTGCCAGTAGTGTCAGACTAGCGGGTAGGGCAGATACGCAGTATTTT,TRBD2,TRBJ2-3,16,once,TRBV19
CASSPSTGGTGELFF,TGTGCCAGCAGCCCCTCGACAGGGGGGACCGGGGAGCTGTTTTTT,TRBD1,TRBJ2-2,15,.,TRBV7-6
CASSTGDNQPQHF,TGTGCCAGCAGCACAGGGGACAATCAGCCCCAGCATTTT,TRBD1,TRBJ1-5,13,.,TRBV9
CASSWSPSQLAGAYEQYF,TGTGCCAGCAGCTGGTCACCCAGTCAACTAGCGGGAGCCTACGAGCAGTACTTC,TRBD2,TRBJ2-7,18,.,TRBV11-1
CASSQAAAGNEQFF,TGCGCCAGCAGCCAAGCCGCGGCCGGGAATGAGCAGTTCTTC,.,TRBJ2-1,14,.,TRBV4-3
CASSQETRGFYGYTF,TGCGCCAGCAGCCAAGAAACCCGAGGCTTCTATGGCTACACCTTC,.,TRBJ1-2,15,.,TRBV4-3
CASTRGGVENIQYF,TGTGCCAGCACCCGTGGGGGGGTGGAAAACATTCAGTACTTC,TRBD2,TRBJ2-4,14,.,TRBV28
CAGLGGMEETQYF,TGTGCCGGGTTGGGGGGTATGGAAGAGACCCAGTACTTC,.,TRBJ2-5,13,.,TRBV2
CASSRVGANSYNEQFF,TGTGCCAGTAGCCGGGTTGGGGCCAACTCCTACAATGAGCAGTTCTTC,.,TRBJ2-1,16,.,TRBV19
CASSLAGEQFF,TGTGCCAGCAGCTTAGCGGGAGAGCAGTTCTTC,.,TRBJ2-1,11,.,TRBV11-2
CASSQTGSTNEKLFF,TGTGCCAGCAGCCAGACAGGGTCTACTAATGAAAAACTGTTTTTT,TRBD1,TRBJ1-4,15,.,TRBV7-2
CASSLGRLSHEQYF,TGTGCCAGCAGCTTAGGGAGGCTATCCCACGAGCAGTACTTC,.,TRBJ2-7,14,.,TRBV7-2
CASSEIGDYSGNTIYF,TGTGCCAGCAGCGAAATCGGGGACTACTCTGGAAACACCATATATTTT,.,TRBJ1-3,16,.,TRBV13
CATSGPTGADTQYF,TGTGCCACCAGCGGCCCGACCGGGGCAGATACGCAGTATTTT,.,TRBJ2-3,14,.,TRBV15
CASSPGDTSGPPNEQYF,TGTGCCAGCTCACCCGGGGATACTAGCGGCCCTCCTAACGAGCAGTACTTC,TRBD2,TRBJ2-7,17,.,TRBV18
CASSQPGFYGYTF,TGTGCCAGTAGCCAACCGGGATTCTATGGCTACACCTTC,.,TRBJ1-2,13,.,TRBV19
CASRKLAATYEQYF,TGTGCCAGCCGAAAACTAGCTGCAACCTACGAGCAGTACTTC,.,TRBJ2-7,14,.,TRBV27
CSSSSDFPYEQYF,TGTTCCAGCAGTTCGGACTTTCCCTACGAGCAGTACTTC,.,TRBJ2-7,13,few,TRBV7-9
CASSYRTSGSGETQYF,TGTGCCAGCAGTTATCGGACTAGCGGGAGTGGGGAGACCCAGTACTTC,TRBD2,TRBJ2-5,16,.,TRBV6-6
CASSPPTGLSYEQYF,TGTGCCAGCAGTCCACCGACAGGGTTGAGCTACGAGCAGTACTTC,TRBD1,TRBJ2-7,15,.,TRBV28
CASSLAPLTGAKTYEQYF,TGCGCCAGCAGCTTGGCTCCCTTGACAGGGGCCAAAACCTACGAGCAGTACTTC,TRBD1,TRBJ2-7,18,few,TRBV5-1
CASSAGTGGLGEQYF,TGTGCCAGCTCAGCCGGGACAGGGGGTTTGGGCGAGCAGTACTTC,TRBD1,TRBJ2-7,15,.,TRBV18
CATSRDSTSYEQYF,TGCGCCACCAGCCGGGACAGCACCTCCTACGAGCAGTACTTC,TRBD1,TRBJ2-7,14,.,TRBV5-1
CANSLTSGPYNEQFF,TGTGCCAACAGCTTAACTAGCGGACCCTACAATGAGCAGTTCTTC,TRBD2,TRBJ2-1,15,.,TRBV11-3
CASSRDNSYEQYF,TGCGCCAGCAGCCGCGACAACTCCTACGAGCAGTACTTC,.,TRBJ2-7,13,.,TRBV5-1
CASSVGISSGGNTIYF,TGTGCCAGCAGCGTAGGTATCTCTTCGGGAGGAAACACCATATATTTT,.,TRBJ1-3,16,.,TRBV9
CASSSRQGNEKLFF,TGTGCCAGCAGCTCACGACAGGGTAATGAAAAACTGTTTTTT,TRBD1,TRBJ1-4,14,few,TRBV7-9
CASSPGGVAAFF,TGTGCCAGCTCACCAGGCGGGGTCGCAGCTTTCTTT,.,TRBJ1-1,12,once,TRBV18
CASSYSGQSFEKLFF,TGTGCCAGCAGTTACTCCGGACAGTCCTTTGAAAAACTGTTTTTT,.,TRBJ1-4,15,.,TRBV6-5
CASRSGSKNNEQFF,TGTGCCAGCAGGAGCGGGAGTAAAAACAATGAGCAGTTCTTC,TRBD2,TRBJ2-1,14,.,TRBV6-6
CASGETGNYEQYF,TGTGCCAGCGGAGAGACAGGGAACTACGAGCAGTACTTC,TRBD1,TRBJ2-7,13,.,TRBV28
CASSPGVLSGHEKLFF,TGTGCCAGCAGCCCTGGGGTATTGTCAGGGCACGAAAAACTGTTTTTT,.,TRBJ1-4,16,few,TRBV5-8
CASSLDLSRWDEQFF,TGTGCCAGTAGCTTAGATCTCTCGAGGTGGGATGAGCAGTTCTTC,.,TRBJ2-1,15,.,TRBV11-1
CASSFRGNNEQFF,TGCGCCAGCAGCTTTAGAGGAAACAATGAGCAGTTCTTC,.,TRBJ2-1,13,.,TRBV5-1
CSAKGGSSGNTIYF,TGCAGCGCAAAGGGCGGGAGCTCTGGAAACACCATATATTTT,.,TRBJ1-3,14,.,TRBV29-1
CASSPQAGARTEAFF,TGCGCCAGCAGCCCCCAGGCGGGGGCGAGGACTGAAGCTTTCTTT,.,TRBJ1-1,15,many,TRBV4-1
CASSTRQGARGGLGGTEAFF,TGTGCCAGCAGCACCCGACAGGGGGCAAGAGGGGGCTTAGGGGGCACTGAAGCTTTCTTT,TRBD1,TRBJ1-1,20,.,TRBV28
CASSPGTSGFYEQYF,TGCGCCAGCAGCCCCGGGACTAGCGGGTTCTACGAGCAGTACTTC,TRBD2,TRBJ2-7,15,.,TRBV4-3